What follows is one T cell receptor (beta chain) and its context. Its matching antigen is unknown. After removal of 7 bases from V and 9 bases from J, the junction contained 7 bases not matched to a gene. The CDR3 length is 13 residues. The germline V gene has CDR1 LNHDA and CDR2 SQIVND (reference sequence). This record comes from a study of cytomegalovirus exposure and HLA in healthy donors. Study-level information: The early release's HLA-typed donors yielded 78 million or so unique TCRs.

Vbeta (60) and Jbeta (13) primers were used in the PCR. Profiling relied on immunoSEQ multiplex PCR, and the TCRdb table lists in-frame clones only, not all of them. This table has 100,000 to 150,000 clones, more than 15% appearing once. Overall study findings and caveats: There were some public TCRs occurring in many donors, but most TCR sequences were rare. In a later analysis, across HLA loci, associated TCR counts were highest for DRB1, lowest for HLA-C.

Sequences were obtained from PBMCs. This sequence was found in a female donor in good health and CMV-seropositive. V usage is TRBV19 and J usage is TRBJ1-3, with 9 nucleotides matching TRBD1. The CDR3 sequence: CASIRTGEGTIYF. CDR3 sequence (DNA): TGTGCCAGTATACGGACAGGGGAAGGCACCATATATTTT.